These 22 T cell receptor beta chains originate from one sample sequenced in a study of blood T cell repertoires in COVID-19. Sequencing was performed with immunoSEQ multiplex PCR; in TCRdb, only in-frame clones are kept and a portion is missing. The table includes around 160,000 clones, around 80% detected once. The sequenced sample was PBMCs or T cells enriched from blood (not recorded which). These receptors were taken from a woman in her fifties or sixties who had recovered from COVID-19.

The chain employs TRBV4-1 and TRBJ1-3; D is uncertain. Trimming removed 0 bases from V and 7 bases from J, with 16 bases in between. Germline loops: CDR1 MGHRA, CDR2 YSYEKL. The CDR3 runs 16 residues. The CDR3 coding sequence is TGCGCCAGCAGCCAAGATCTGGAGCGGTTGGGGAACACCATATATTTT. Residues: CASSQDLERLGNTIYF.

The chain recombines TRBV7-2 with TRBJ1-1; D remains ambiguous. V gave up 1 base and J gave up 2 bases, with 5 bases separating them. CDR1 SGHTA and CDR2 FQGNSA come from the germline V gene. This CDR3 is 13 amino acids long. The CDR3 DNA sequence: TGTGCCAGCAGCTTAGACAGCAACACTGAAGCTTTCTTT. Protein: CASSLDSNTEAFF.

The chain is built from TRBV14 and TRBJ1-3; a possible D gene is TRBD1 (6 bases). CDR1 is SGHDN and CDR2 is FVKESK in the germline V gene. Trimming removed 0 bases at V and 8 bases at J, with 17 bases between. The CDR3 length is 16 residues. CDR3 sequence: CASSQDLAGAGDTIYF. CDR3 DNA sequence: TGTGCCAGCAGCCAAGATCTCGCAGGGGCGGGGGACACCATATATTTT. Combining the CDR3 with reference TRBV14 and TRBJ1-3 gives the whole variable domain EAGVTQFPSHSVIEKGQTVTLRCDPISGHDNLYWYRRVMGKEIKFLLHFVKESKQDESGMPNNRFLAERTGGTYSTLKVQPAELEDSGVYFCASSQDLAGAGDTIYFGEGSWLTVV.

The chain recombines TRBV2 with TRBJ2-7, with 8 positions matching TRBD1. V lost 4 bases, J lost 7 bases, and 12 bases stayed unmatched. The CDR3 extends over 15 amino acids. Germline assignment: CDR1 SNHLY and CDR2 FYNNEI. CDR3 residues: CASSGVAGGAQEQYF. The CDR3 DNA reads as TGTGCCAGCAGTGGGGTGGCAGGGGGCGCTCAGGAGCAGTACTTC.

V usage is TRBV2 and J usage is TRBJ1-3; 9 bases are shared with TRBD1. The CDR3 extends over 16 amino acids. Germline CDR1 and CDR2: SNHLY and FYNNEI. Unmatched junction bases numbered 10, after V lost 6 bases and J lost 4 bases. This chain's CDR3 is CASREPGQGSGNTIYF. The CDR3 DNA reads TGTGCCAGCAGAGAACCGGGACAGGGATCAGGAAACACCATATATTTT.

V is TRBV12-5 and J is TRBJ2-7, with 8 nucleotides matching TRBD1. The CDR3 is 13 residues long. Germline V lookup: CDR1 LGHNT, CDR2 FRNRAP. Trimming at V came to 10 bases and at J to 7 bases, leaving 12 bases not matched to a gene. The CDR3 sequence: CATTTGERQEQYF. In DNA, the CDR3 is TGTGCTACAACGACAGGGGAGCGTCAGGAGCAGTACTTC.

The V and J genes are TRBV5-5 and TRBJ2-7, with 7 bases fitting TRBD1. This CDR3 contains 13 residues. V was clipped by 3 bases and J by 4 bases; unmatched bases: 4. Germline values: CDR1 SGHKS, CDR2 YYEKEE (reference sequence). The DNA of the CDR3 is TGTGCCAGCAGCTATCAGACAGGGTACGAGCAGTACTTC. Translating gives CASSYQTGYEQYF.

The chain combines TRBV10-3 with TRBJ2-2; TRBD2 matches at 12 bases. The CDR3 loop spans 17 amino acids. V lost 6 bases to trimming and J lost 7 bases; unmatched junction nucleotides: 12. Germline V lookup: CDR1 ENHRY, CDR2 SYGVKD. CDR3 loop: CAIRGGTSGSAGGELFF. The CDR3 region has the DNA TGTGCCATCAGGGGGGGGACTAGCGGGTCGGCTGGCGGGGAGCTGTTTTTT.

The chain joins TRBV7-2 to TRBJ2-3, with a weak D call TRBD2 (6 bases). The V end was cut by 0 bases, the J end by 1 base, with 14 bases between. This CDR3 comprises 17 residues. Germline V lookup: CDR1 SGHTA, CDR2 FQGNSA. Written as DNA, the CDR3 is TGTGCCAGCAGCTTAGCGCGGGCTAGCGAGGGCACAGATACGCAGTATTTT. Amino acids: CASSLARASEGTDTQYF.

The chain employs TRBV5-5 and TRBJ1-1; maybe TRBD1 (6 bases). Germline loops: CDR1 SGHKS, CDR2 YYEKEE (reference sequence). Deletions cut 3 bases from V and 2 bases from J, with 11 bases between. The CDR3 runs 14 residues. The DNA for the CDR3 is TGTGCCAGCAGCTCTGCGACAGGCAACACTGAAGCTTTCTTT. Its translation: CASSSATGNTEAFF. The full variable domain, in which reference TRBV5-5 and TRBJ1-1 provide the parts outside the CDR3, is DAGVTQSPTHLIKTRGQQVTLRCSPISGHKSVSWYQQVLGQGPQFIFQYYEKEERGRGNFPDRFSARQFPNYSSELNVNALLLGDSALYLCASSSATGNTEAFFGQGTRLTVV.

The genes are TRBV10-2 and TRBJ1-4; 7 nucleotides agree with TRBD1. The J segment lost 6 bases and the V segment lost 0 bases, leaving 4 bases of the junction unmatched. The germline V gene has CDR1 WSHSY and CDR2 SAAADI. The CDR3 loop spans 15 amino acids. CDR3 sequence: CASSESLQGDEKLFF. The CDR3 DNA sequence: TGCGCCAGCAGTGAGTCTCTTCAGGGGGATGAAAAACTGTTTTTT.

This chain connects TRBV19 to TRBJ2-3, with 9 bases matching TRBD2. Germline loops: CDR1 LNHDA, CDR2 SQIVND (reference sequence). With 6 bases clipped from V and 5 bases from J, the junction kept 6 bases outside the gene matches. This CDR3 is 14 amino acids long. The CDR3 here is CASRISGGGDTQYF. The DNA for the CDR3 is TGTGCCAGTAGGATTAGCGGGGGTGGAGATACGCAGTATTTT.

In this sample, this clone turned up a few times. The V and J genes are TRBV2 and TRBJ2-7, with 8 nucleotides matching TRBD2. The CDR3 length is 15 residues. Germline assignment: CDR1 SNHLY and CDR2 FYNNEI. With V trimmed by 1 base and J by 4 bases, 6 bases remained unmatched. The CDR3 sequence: CASSEGLGLVYEQYF. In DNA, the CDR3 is TGTGCCAGCAGTGAAGGCCTGGGACTAGTATACGAGCAGTACTTC.

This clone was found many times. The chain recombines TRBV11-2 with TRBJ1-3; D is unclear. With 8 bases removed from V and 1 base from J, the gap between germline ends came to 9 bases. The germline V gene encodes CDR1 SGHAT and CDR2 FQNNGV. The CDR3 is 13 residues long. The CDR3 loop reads CASGPWSGNTIYF. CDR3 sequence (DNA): TGTGCCAGCGGCCCTTGGTCTGGAAACACCATATATTTT.

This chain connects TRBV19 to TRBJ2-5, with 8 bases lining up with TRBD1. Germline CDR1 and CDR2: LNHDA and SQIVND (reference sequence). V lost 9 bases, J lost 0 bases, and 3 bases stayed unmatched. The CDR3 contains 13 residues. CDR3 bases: TGTGCCAGCCGGACAGGGAACCAAGAGACCCAGTACTTC. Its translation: CASRTGNQETQYF.

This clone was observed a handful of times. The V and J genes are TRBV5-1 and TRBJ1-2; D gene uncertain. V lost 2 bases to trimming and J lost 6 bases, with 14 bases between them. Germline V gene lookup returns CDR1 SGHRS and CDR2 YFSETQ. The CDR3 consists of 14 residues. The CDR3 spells CASSFRRPADGYTF. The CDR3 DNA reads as TGCGCCAGCAGCTTCCGCAGGCCAGCAGATGGCTACACCTTC.

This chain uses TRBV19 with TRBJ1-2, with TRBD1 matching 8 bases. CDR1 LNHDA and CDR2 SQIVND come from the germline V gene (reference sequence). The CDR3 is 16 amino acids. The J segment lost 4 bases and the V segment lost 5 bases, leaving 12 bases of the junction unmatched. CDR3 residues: CASSVLQGGFGYGYTF. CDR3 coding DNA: TGTGCCAGTAGTGTACTACAGGGGGGCTTTGGCTATGGCTACACCTTC.

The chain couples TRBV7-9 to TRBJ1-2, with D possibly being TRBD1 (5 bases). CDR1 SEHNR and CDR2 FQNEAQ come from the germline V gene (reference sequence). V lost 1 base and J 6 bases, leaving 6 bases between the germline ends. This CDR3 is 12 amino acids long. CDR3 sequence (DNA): TGTGCCAGCAGCTTAGGGGGCCATGGCTACACCTTC. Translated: CASSLGGHGYTF.

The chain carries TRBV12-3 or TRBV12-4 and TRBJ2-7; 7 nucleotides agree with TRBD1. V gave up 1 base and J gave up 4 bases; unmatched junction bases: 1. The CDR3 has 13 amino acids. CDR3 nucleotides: TGTGCCAGCAGTTTAGAGACAGGGTACGAGCAGTACTTC. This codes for CASSLETGYEQYF.

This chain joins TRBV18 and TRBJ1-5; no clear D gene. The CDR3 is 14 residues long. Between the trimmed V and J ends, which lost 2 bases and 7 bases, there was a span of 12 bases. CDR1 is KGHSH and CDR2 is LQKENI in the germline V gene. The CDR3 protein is CASSPGKGDQPQHF. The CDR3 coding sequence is TGTGCCAGCTCACCAGGGAAGGGAGACCAGCCCCAGCATTTT.

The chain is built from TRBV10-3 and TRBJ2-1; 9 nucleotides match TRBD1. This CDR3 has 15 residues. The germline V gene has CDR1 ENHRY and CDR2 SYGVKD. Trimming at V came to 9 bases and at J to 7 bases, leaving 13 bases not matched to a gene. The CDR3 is CAIRADRGGSNEQFF. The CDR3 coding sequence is TGTGCCATTCGGGCGGACAGGGGCGGATCGAATGAGCAGTTCTTC.

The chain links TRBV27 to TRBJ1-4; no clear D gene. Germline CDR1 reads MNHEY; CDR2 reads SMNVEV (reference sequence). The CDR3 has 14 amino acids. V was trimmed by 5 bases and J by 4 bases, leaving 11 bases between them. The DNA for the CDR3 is TGTGCCAGCAGTACAGAGACCCTTAATGAAAAACTGTTTTTT. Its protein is CASSTETLNEKLFF.